These T cell receptor beta chains were read from a single sample in a study of T cells in Graves' hyperthyroidism and ophthalmopathy. MiXCR, run by TCRdb on the multiplex PCR reads, gives a single entry per CDR3 protein. The data hold 500,000 to 800,000 distinct CDR3 sequences, with roughly 15% observed a single time. Sample: blood. The receptors originated from a woman aged 45-65 years with Graves' ophthalmopathy. The CDR3 runs from the conserved cysteine through the conserved F or W. D genes are given only for firm matches. Some rows have no size entry. The others give once, few or many, or a class for an expanded clone.

>.|TRBV28|TRBJ2-7|TRBD2
CASSLLVAGDKDEQYF
TGTGCCAGCAGTTTATTGGTAGCGGGGGATAAAGACGAGCAGTACTTC
>many|TRBV2|TRBJ2-7|.
CASTVTGGAVHYEQYF
TGTGCCAGCACTGTAACTGGGGGGGCTGTCCACTACGAGCAGTACTTC
>few|TRBV19|TRBJ2-7|TRBD2
CASRPTWTSPTSSYEQYF
TGTGCCAGTAGACCAACCTGGACTAGTCCTACGAGCTCCTACGAGCAGTACTTC
>few|TRBV12-3/TRBV12-4|TRBJ2-2|TRBD1
CASSFGQGAFSGELFF
TGTGCCAGCAGTTTTGGACAGGGGGCGTTTTCCGGGGAGCTGTTTTTT
>many|TRBV30|TRBJ2-1|.
CAWSESRGYEQFF
TGTGCCTGGAGTGAGAGTCGAGGGTATGAGCAGTTCTTC
>many|TRBV20-1|TRBJ2-7|.
CSARDGPSYEQYF
TGCAGTGCTAGAGATGGGCCCTCCTACGAGCAGTACTTC
>many|TRBV18|TRBJ1-2|.
CASSPDRQSWGYTF
TGTGCCAGCTCCCCCGACAGGCAATCTTGGGGCTACACCTTC
>.|TRBV9|TRBJ2-1|.
CASSVDWFDNEQFF
TGTGCCAGCAGCGTAGATTGGTTTGACAATGAGCAGTTCTTC
>many|TRBV7-2|TRBJ2-1|.
CASSLSLVSRSYNEQFF
TGTGCCAGCAGCTTAAGTTTGGTTAGCAGAAGCTACAATGAGCAGTTCTTC
>.|TRBV7-9|TRBJ2-1|TRBD2
CASSLNRRTSGSNEQFF
TGTGCCAGCAGCTTAAATAGAAGAACTAGCGGGTCGAATGAGCAGTTCTTC
>few|TRBV28|TRBJ1-5|.
CASRSGTRDQPQHF
TGTGCCAGCAGGTCCGGGACGAGGGATCAGCCCCAGCATTTT
>many|TRBV29-1|TRBJ2-7|.
CSVVPSTTRSYEQYF
TGCAGCGTTGTGCCTTCGACCACCCGATCCTACGAGCAGTACTTC
>many|TRBV3-1|TRBJ1-4|.
CASSQPSGRRRPRNEKLFF
TGTGCCAGCAGCCAACCTTCTGGTAGGAGGCGCCCGAGGAACGAAAAACTGTTTTTT
>many|TRBV24-1|TRBJ1-5|.
CATSQQGNQPQHF
TGTGCCACCAGTCAACAGGGAAATCAGCCCCAGCATTTT
>many|TRBV11-2|TRBJ2-5|TRBD2
CASSLTSDPQETQYF
TGTGCCAGCAGTTTGACTAGCGACCCCCAAGAGACCCAGTACTTC
>many|TRBV20-1|TRBJ2-2|.
CSAYRVLPGELFF
TGCAGTGCTTATAGGGTCCTGCCCGGGGAGCTGTTTTTT
>few|TRBV19|TRBJ2-2|.
CASSNSGANTGELFF
TGTGCCAGTAGTAACAGCGGCGCGAACACCGGGGAGCTGTTTTTT
>many|TRBV6-1|TRBJ2-1|.
CASSEIGYHYNEQFF
TGTGCCAGCAGTGAAATCGGTTATCACTACAATGAGCAGTTCTTC
>many|TRBV4-3|TRBJ2-3|.
CASSIRDSSTDTQYF
TGCGCCAGCAGCATCCGGGACTCAAGCACAGATACGCAGTATTTT
>many|TRBV6-2/TRBV6-3|TRBJ2-7|.
CASSHEGGSYEQYF
TGTGCCAGCAGTCACGAGGGCGGTTCCTACGAGCAGTACTTC
>many|TRBV18|TRBJ2-2|.
CASSPSLVSITGELFF
TGTGCCAGCTCACCTTCACTAGTATCGATCACCGGGGAGCTGTTTTTT
>.|TRBV28|TRBJ1-2|.
CASSLSLNRAGYTF
TGTGCCAGCAGTTTATCTCTCAACAGGGCCGGCTACACCTTC
>few|TRBV13|TRBJ2-4|.
CASSRLAKNIQYF
TGTGCCAGCAGCCGCCTAGCCAAAAACATTCAGTACTTC
>many|TRBV20-1|TRBJ2-3|.
CSAGPTPDTQYF
TGCAGTGCTGGGCCCACTCCAGATACGCAGTATTTT
>many|TRBV12-3/TRBV12-4|TRBJ1-2|TRBD1
CASSFSQGADYGYTF
TGTGCCAGCAGTTTCTCTCAGGGGGCAGACTATGGCTACACCTTC
>many|TRBV7-8|TRBJ1-4|.
CASSFRDATNEKLFF
TGTGCCAGCAGCTTTCGGGACGCAACTAATGAAAAACTGTTTTTT
>many|TRBV20-1|TRBJ2-7|.
CSARGDTYYEQYF
TGCAGTGCTAGGGGGGACACCTACTACGAGCAGTACTTC
>many|TRBV5-1|TRBJ2-2|TRBD2
CASSEEGLPNGELFF
TGCGCCAGCAGCGAGGAGGGACTACCGAATGGGGAGCTGTTTTTT
>many|TRBV11-2|TRBJ2-5|.
CASSLDRTVQETQYF
TGTGCCAGCAGCTTAGATCGGACAGTCCAAGAGACCCAGTACTTC
>many|TRBV12-5|TRBJ2-7|.
CASGLAVRLGNHYEQYF
TGTGCTAGTGGTTTGGCGGTTAGGCTGGGGAACCACTACGAGCAGTACTTC
>many|TRBV7-2|TRBJ2-7|TRBD2
CASSLVQGLSYEQYF
TGTGCCAGCAGCTTGGTGCAGGGACTATCCTACGAGCAGTACTTC
>.|TRBV20-1|TRBJ1-2|.
CSATGTVYGYTF
TGCAGTGCCACCGGGACGGTCTATGGCTACACCTTC
>.|TRBV19|TRBJ2-2|.
CASSIRGANTGELFF
TGTGCCAGTAGTATCCGAGGGGCGAACACCGGGGAGCTGTTTTTT
>many|TRBV20-1|TRBJ2-1|.
CSAVVTSSGEQFF
TGCAGTGCTGTGGTGACTAGTTCGGGTGAGCAGTTCTTC
>.|TRBV6-2/TRBV6-3|TRBJ2-5|.
CASSYSEGFRAGETQYF
TGTGCCAGCAGTTACTCGGAGGGGTTTAGAGCGGGAGAGACCCAGTACTTC
>.|TRBV29-1|TRBJ2-3|.
CSAAFGLFTDTQYF
TGCAGCGCCGCTTTCGGGTTATTCACAGATACGCAGTATTTT